These T cell receptor beta chains were read from a single sample in a study of T cells of healthy individuals. One entry per CDR3 protein results from TCRdb running MiXCR on the 5' RACE reads. The table lists 100,000 or so distinct CDR3 sequences, 17% of them singletons. These receptors originate from a human donor in good health. Both conserved end residues are part of each CDR3. The order of the fields is clone size, V gene, J gene, D gene, CDR3 protein, CDR3 DNA. D genes are given only for firm matches. Only some rows state a clone size, as once, few, many or a class for expanded clones.

abundance: NA
v_gene: TRBV7-2
j_gene: TRBJ2-7
d_gene: NA
CDR3aa: CASRFDRTTYEQYF
CDR3nt: TGTGCCAGCAGATTTGACAGGACGACATACGAGCAGTACTTC

abundance: few
v_gene: TRBV6-5
j_gene: TRBJ1-4
d_gene: TRBD1
CDR3aa: CASSTGQGANEKLFF
CDR3nt: TGTGCCAGCAGCACCGGACAGGGGGCGAATGAAAAACTGTTTTTT

abundance: many
v_gene: TRBV3-1
j_gene: TRBJ2-7
d_gene: NA
CDR3aa: CASSQGWTSLSYEQYF
CDR3nt: TGTGCCAGCAGCCAAGGGTGGACATCTCTCTCCTACGAGCAGTACTTC

abundance: many
v_gene: TRBV29-1
j_gene: TRBJ2-2
d_gene: NA
CDR3aa: CSVEEGETGELFF
CDR3nt: TGCAGCGTTGAAGAAGGCGAAACCGGGGAGCTGTTTTTT

abundance: NA
v_gene: TRBV9
j_gene: TRBJ2-7
d_gene: NA
CDR3aa: CASSARSGEQYF
CDR3nt: TGTGCCAGCAGCGCCCGGTCCGGGGAGCAGTACTTC

abundance: many
v_gene: TRBV6-2/TRBV6-3
j_gene: TRBJ2-5
d_gene: NA
CDR3aa: CASIPAAKVGGPHTTQETQYF
CDR3nt: TGTGCCAGCATTCCGGCAGCGAAAGTCGGGGGTCCGCATACTACACAAGAGACCCAGTACTTC

abundance: many
v_gene: TRBV4-1
j_gene: TRBJ1-1
d_gene: NA
CDR3aa: CASSQRGLWAEAFF
CDR3nt: TGCGCCAGCAGCCAAAGGGGACTTTGGGCTGAAGCTTTCTTT

abundance: many
v_gene: TRBV18
j_gene: TRBJ1-6
d_gene: TRBD1
CDR3aa: CASSPAGQGVWSPLHF
CDR3nt: TGTGCCAGCTCACCGGCGGGACAGGGAGTTTGGTCACCCCTCCACTTT

abundance: few
v_gene: TRBV7-9
j_gene: TRBJ2-2
d_gene: NA
CDR3aa: CASSHTGGSNTGELFF
CDR3nt: TGTGCCAGCAGCCATACCGGCGGGTCGAACACCGGGGAGCTGTTTTTT

abundance: NA
v_gene: TRBV6-6
j_gene: TRBJ2-4
d_gene: NA
CDR3aa: CASRDGPHIQYF
CDR3nt: TGTGCCAGCAGGGACGGCCCACACATTCAGTACTTC

abundance: NA
v_gene: TRBV7-6
j_gene: TRBJ1-1
d_gene: TRBD1
CDR3aa: CASSHDRVTEAFF
CDR3nt: TGTGCCAGCAGCCACGACAGGGTGACTGAAGCTTTCTTT

abundance: few
v_gene: TRBV7-7
j_gene: TRBJ1-1
d_gene: NA
CDR3aa: CASSLEAGGEAFF
CDR3nt: TGTGCCAGCAGCCTAGAGGCGGGCGGTGAAGCTTTCTTT

abundance: NA
v_gene: TRBV27
j_gene: TRBJ2-7
d_gene: NA
CDR3aa: CASSFLSSYEQYF
CDR3nt: TGTGCCAGCAGTTTTCTGAGCTCCTACGAGCAGTACTTC

abundance: many
v_gene: TRBV5-1
j_gene: TRBJ1-2
d_gene: NA
CDR3aa: CASRVGARDGYTF
CDR3nt: TGCGCCAGCAGGGTCGGGGCCAGGGATGGCTACACCTTC

abundance: NA
v_gene: TRBV19
j_gene: TRBJ2-6
d_gene: TRBD1
CDR3aa: CASRRGQGLSGANVLTF
CDR3nt: TGTGCCAGTAGACGGGGACAGGGACTCTCTGGGGCCAACGTCCTGACTTTC

abundance: NA
v_gene: TRBV20-1
j_gene: TRBJ2-5
d_gene: NA
CDR3aa: CSARDPGLETQYF
CDR3nt: TGCAGTGCTAGAGATCCGGGTCTGGAGACCCAGTACTTC

abundance: many
v_gene: TRBV12-3/TRBV12-4
j_gene: TRBJ2-3
d_gene: TRBD1
CDR3aa: CATSGGGSAGGDTQYF
CDR3nt: TGTGCCACTTCCGGAGGTGGGAGCGCAGGGGGAGATACGCAGTATTTT

abundance: NA
v_gene: TRBV7-9
j_gene: TRBJ2-7
d_gene: TRBD1
CDR3aa: CVSAGTGNIYEQYF
CDR3nt: TGTGTCAGCGCCGGGACAGGGAACATCTACGAGCAGTACTTC

abundance: few
v_gene: TRBV20-1
j_gene: TRBJ2-3
d_gene: NA
CDR3aa: CSGSGVGTDTQYF
CDR3nt: TGCAGTGGTTCCGGGGTGGGCACAGATACGCAGTATTTT

abundance: NA
v_gene: TRBV20-1
j_gene: TRBJ2-7
d_gene: NA
CDR3aa: CSASGVSYEQYF
CDR3nt: TGCAGTGCTAGCGGGGTTTCCTACGAGCAGTACTTC

abundance: NA
v_gene: TRBV20-1
j_gene: TRBJ2-6
d_gene: TRBD1
CDR3aa: CSAQGQGGSGANVLTF
CDR3nt: TGCAGTGCCCAGGGACAGGGGGGCTCTGGGGCCAACGTCCTGACTTTC

abundance: few
v_gene: TRBV12-3/TRBV12-4
j_gene: TRBJ1-4
d_gene: NA
CDR3aa: CASSSGRTNEKLFF
CDR3nt: TGTGCCAGCAGTTCGGGGCGAACTAATGAAAAACTGTTTTTT

abundance: NA
v_gene: TRBV10-3
j_gene: TRBJ2-2
d_gene: NA
CDR3aa: CAISGSDTGELFF
CDR3nt: TGTGCCATCAGTGGCTCCGACACCGGGGAGCTGTTTTTT

abundance: few
v_gene: TRBV2
j_gene: TRBJ2-2
d_gene: TRBD1
CDR3aa: CASGGQGSTGELFF
CDR3nt: TGTGCCAGCGGGGGACAGGGTAGCACCGGGGAGCTGTTTTTT

abundance: NA
v_gene: TRBV3-1
j_gene: TRBJ2-7
d_gene: NA
CDR3aa: CASSIPGGSNEEQYF
CDR3nt: TGTGCCAGCAGTATACCCGGGGGATCCAATGAAGAGCAGTACTTC

abundance: once
v_gene: TRBV10-3
j_gene: TRBJ1-1
d_gene: NA
CDR3aa: CAIGGGTEAFF
CDR3nt: TGTGCCATCGGGGGTGGCACTGAAGCTTTCTTT

abundance: many
v_gene: TRBV4-1
j_gene: TRBJ1-5
d_gene: TRBD1
CDR3aa: CASSQGDRSPQPQHF
CDR3nt: TGCGCCAGCAGCCAAGGGGACAGGAGTCCTCAGCCCCAGCATTTT

abundance: NA
v_gene: TRBV3-1
j_gene: TRBJ2-6
d_gene: NA
CDR3aa: CASSQDYRLSGANVLTF
CDR3nt: TGTGCCAGCAGCCAAGATTACAGGTTGTCTGGGGCCAACGTCCTGACTTTC

abundance: NA
v_gene: TRBV20-1
j_gene: TRBJ1-5
d_gene: NA
CDR3aa: CSSNRAGPYSNQPQHF
CDR3nt: TGCAGCTCCAACCGGGCGGGACCCTATAGCAATCAGCCCCAGCATTTT

abundance: many
v_gene: TRBV6-4
j_gene: TRBJ2-1
d_gene: TRBD2
CDR3aa: CASSPTSGEGLEQFF
CDR3nt: TGTGCCAGCAGCCCGACTAGCGGGGAGGGTCTTGAGCAGTTCTTC

abundance: NA
v_gene: TRBV15
j_gene: TRBJ2-2
d_gene: NA
CDR3aa: CATSREGRRTGELFF
CDR3nt: TGTGCCACCAGCAGAGAGGGTCGTAGGACCGGGGAGCTGTTTTTT

abundance: NA
v_gene: TRBV29-1
j_gene: TRBJ2-7
d_gene: NA
CDR3aa: CSVEGEITYEQYF
CDR3nt: TGCAGCGTTGAGGGGGAAATTACCTACGAGCAGTACTTC

abundance: NA
v_gene: TRBV6-5
j_gene: TRBJ2-6
d_gene: NA
CDR3aa: CASSSDSVSGANVLTF
CDR3nt: TGTGCCAGCAGTAGCGACAGCGTCTCTGGGGCCAACGTCCTGACTTTC

abundance: few
v_gene: TRBV28
j_gene: TRBJ2-6
d_gene: NA
CDR3aa: CASRRSRANVLTF
CDR3nt: TGTGCCAGCAGACGTTCAAGGGCCAACGTCCTGACTTTC

abundance: few
v_gene: TRBV2
j_gene: TRBJ2-7
d_gene: NA
CDR3aa: CASSWTLRTYEQYF
CDR3nt: TGTGCCAGCAGTTGGACATTACGGACCTACGAGCAGTACTTC

abundance: few
v_gene: TRBV20-1
j_gene: TRBJ2-1
d_gene: TRBD2
CDR3aa: CSARRTSLSYNEQFF
CDR3nt: TGCAGTGCTAGGCGGACTAGCCTTTCCTACAATGAGCAGTTCTTC

abundance: NA
v_gene: TRBV7-2
j_gene: TRBJ2-1
d_gene: TRBD2
CDR3aa: CASSPRHLAGGYEQFF
CDR3nt: TGTGCCAGCAGCCCCAGGCATCTAGCGGGGGGGTATGAGCAGTTCTTC

abundance: NA
v_gene: TRBV16
j_gene: TRBJ2-3
d_gene: TRBD1
CDR3aa: CASSPGQGGTDTQYF
CDR3nt: TGTGCCAGCAGCCCCGGACAGGGAGGCACAGATACGCAGTATTTT

abundance: NA
v_gene: TRBV18
j_gene: TRBJ1-4
d_gene: NA
CDR3aa: CASSPGGSSKEKLFF
CDR3nt: TGTGCCAGCTCACCAGGGGGCAGTTCTAAGGAAAAACTGTTTTTT

abundance: NA
v_gene: TRBV25-1
j_gene: TRBJ2-1
d_gene: NA
CDR3aa: CASSEVGQLPQVF
CDR3nt: TGTGCCAGCAGTGAAGTAGGGCAGCTACCCCAGGTCTTC

abundance: few
v_gene: TRBV12-3/TRBV12-4
j_gene: TRBJ1-5
d_gene: NA
CDR3aa: CASSFGEWGGLRDSNQPQHF
CDR3nt: TGTGCCAGCAGTTTCGGGGAGTGGGGGGGTCTTAGGGATAGCAATCAGCCCCAGCATTTT

abundance: many
v_gene: TRBV2
j_gene: TRBJ1-1
d_gene: NA
CDR3aa: CASSEALPVNTEAFF
CDR3nt: TGTGCCAGCAGTGAAGCGCTTCCGGTGAACACTGAAGCTTTCTTT

abundance: many
v_gene: TRBV10-3
j_gene: TRBJ2-2
d_gene: NA
CDR3aa: CAISESVADTGELFF
CDR3nt: TGTGCCATCAGTGAGTCGGTGGCCGATACCGGGGAGCTGTTTTTT

abundance: NA
v_gene: TRBV20-1
j_gene: TRBJ2-4
d_gene: NA
CDR3aa: CSAKSPKGTLAKNIQYF
CDR3nt: TGCAGTGCTAAAAGCCCTAAGGGGACCCTAGCCAAAAACATTCAGTACTTC

abundance: few
v_gene: TRBV7-6
j_gene: TRBJ2-5
d_gene: NA
CDR3aa: CASNRPGVETQYF
CDR3nt: TGTGCCAGCAACCGCCCTGGCGTTGAGACCCAGTACTTC

abundance: NA
v_gene: TRBV5-1
j_gene: TRBJ2-1
d_gene: TRBD1
CDR3aa: CASSPETGGYNEQFF
CDR3nt: TGCGCCAGCAGCCCAGAGACAGGGGGCTACAATGAGCAGTTCTTC

abundance: few
v_gene: TRBV6-6
j_gene: TRBJ2-1
d_gene: TRBD2
CDR3aa: CASSYLGLAGVLYNEQFF
CDR3nt: TGTGCCAGCAGTTACCTTGGACTAGCGGGGGTACTCTACAATGAGCAGTTCTTC

abundance: many
v_gene: TRBV29-1
j_gene: TRBJ2-2
d_gene: TRBD2
CDR3aa: CSVESGSTGELFF
CDR3nt: TGCAGCGTCGAAAGCGGGAGCACCGGGGAGCTGTTTTTT

abundance: many
v_gene: TRBV30
j_gene: TRBJ1-1
d_gene: TRBD1
CDR3aa: CAWSADRGTEAFF
CDR3nt: TGTGCCTGGAGCGCGGACAGGGGCACTGAAGCTTTCTTT

abundance: NA
v_gene: TRBV5-1
j_gene: TRBJ1-1
d_gene: NA
CDR3aa: CASRDTRNTEAFF
CDR3nt: TGCGCCAGTCGGGACACCCGGAACACTGAAGCTTTCTTT

abundance: NA
v_gene: TRBV5-1
j_gene: TRBJ2-2
d_gene: NA
CDR3aa: CASRRENTGELFF
CDR3nt: TGCGCCAGCAGGCGGGAAAACACCGGGGAGCTGTTTTTT

abundance: few
v_gene: TRBV30
j_gene: TRBJ1-1
d_gene: NA
CDR3aa: CAWSADLGWDMNTEAFF
CDR3nt: TGTGCCTGGAGCGCGGATTTGGGGTGGGACATGAACACTGAAGCTTTCTTT